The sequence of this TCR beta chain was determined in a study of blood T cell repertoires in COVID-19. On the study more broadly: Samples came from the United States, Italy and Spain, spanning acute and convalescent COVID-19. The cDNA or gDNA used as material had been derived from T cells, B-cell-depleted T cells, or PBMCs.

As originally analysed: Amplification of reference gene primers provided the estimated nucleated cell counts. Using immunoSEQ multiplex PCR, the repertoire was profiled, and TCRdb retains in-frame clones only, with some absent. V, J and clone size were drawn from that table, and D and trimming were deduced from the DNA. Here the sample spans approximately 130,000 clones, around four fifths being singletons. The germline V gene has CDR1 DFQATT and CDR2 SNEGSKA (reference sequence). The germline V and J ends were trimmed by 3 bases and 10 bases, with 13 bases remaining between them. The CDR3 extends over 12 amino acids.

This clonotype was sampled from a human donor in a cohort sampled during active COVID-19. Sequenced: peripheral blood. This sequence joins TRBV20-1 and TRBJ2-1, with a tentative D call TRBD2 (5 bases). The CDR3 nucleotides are TGCAGTGCTAGTGACGGCCGGGAAGAGCAGTTCTTC. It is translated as CSASDGREEQFF.